Listed below are T cell receptor beta chains from one sample, sequenced in a study of metastatic and nonmetastatic thyroid tumors. MiXCR reprocessed the PCR reads for TCRdb. The repertoire includes almost 35,000 clones, around 17% of them detected once, and under 3.5% sits in the top ten. Sequencing was done on a sample of blood. Every receptor here comes from a female donor with papillary thyroid cancer or a benign thyroid nodule (not recorded which). Some clones in this sample may be carry-over from other donors' samples. Each CDR3 is given with its conserved first and last residue.

J gene,V gene,CDR3 protein
TRBJ2-3,TRBV28,CASSPVPTRLAVEVTDTQYF
TRBJ2-5,TRBV6-1,CASSEGDSGTQYF
TRBJ2-5,TRBV5-1,CASSLDDLNPTQYF
TRBJ2-1,TRBV11-2,CASSSLGLCPANEQLF
TRBJ2-1,TRBV7-2,CASRPSRGVDEQFF
TRBJ2-7,TRBV5-1,CASSLTGTQYEQYF
TRBJ1-2,TRBV18,CASSRSDRSNYGYTF
TRBJ2-1,TRBV7-2,CASSHYPTGSGRGNEQFF
TRBJ2-1,TRBV6-1,CASSSGRAFEQFF
TRBJ2-1,TRBV7-3,CASMGQLSSYNEQFF
TRBJ1-5,TRBV5-5,CASSWGFDQPQHF
TRBJ2-5,TRBV20-1,CSARGGGGSYQETQYF
TRBJ2-1,TRBV4-1,CASSHGTSGRADEQFF
TRBJ2-5,TRBV18,CASSPRDGGETQYF
TRBJ2-1,TRBV2,CSSSARAVPYNGQFF
TRBJ1-1,TRBV28,CASRPQAAMNTEDLF
TRBJ2-3,TRBV14,CASTPTSGATSTDTQYF
TRBJ2-3,TRBV6-4,CASSEGTSGTDTQYF
TRBJ2-3,TRBV20-1,CSAKNRLSGASDTQYF
TRBJ1-6,TRBV6-6,CASSYLGTGGRDSPLHF
TRBJ2-1,TRBV25-1,CASSELGRESHEQFF
TRBJ2-1,TRBV6-1,CASRNTGADNEQFF